These 18 T cell receptor beta chains originate from one sample sequenced in a study of cytomegalovirus exposure and HLA in healthy donors. PCR used 60 Vbeta primers and 13 Jbeta primers. This table comes from immunoSEQ multiplex PCR, and its TCRdb copy is limited to in-frame clones, with some not included. The sample lists roughly 150,000 clones, almost 85% occurring once. Sequenced: PBMCs. The receptors originated from a man between 25 and 39 years old in good health and CMV-seropositive.

V is TRBV6-6 and J is TRBJ1-1, with TRBD1 matching 8 bases. The CDR3 consists of 14 residues. With V trimmed by 7 bases and J by 4 bases, 8 bases remained unmatched. The germline V gene encodes CDR1 MNHNY and CDR2 SVGAGI (reference sequence). The CDR3 spells CASTLLQGATEAFF. The CDR3 coding sequence is TGTGCCAGCACTTTACTTCAGGGGGCCACTGAAGCTTTCTTT.

This chain joins TRBV6-5 and TRBJ2-3; no clear D gene. CDR1 and CDR2 from the germline V gene are MNHEY and SVGAGI. The CDR3 extends over 13 amino acids. The V gene lost 10 bases and the J gene lost 2 bases, with 13 bases spanning the gap. The CDR3, as DNA: TGTGCCACCAAGACTCCGCTCACAGATACGCAGTATTTT. Its protein is CATKTPLTDTQYF.

The J gene is TRBJ1-5, the V gene TRBV7-9, with D tentatively TRBD1 (5 bases). This CDR3 contains 14 residues. Trimming cost V 2 bases and J 5 bases, with 10 bases left between them. Germline V CDR1 and CDR2: SEHNR, FQNEAQ (reference sequence). The CDR3 region is CASSLSGSYQPQHF. CDR3 DNA sequence: TGTGCCAGCAGCTTATCAGGGTCGTATCAGCCCCAGCATTTT.

The chain couples TRBV28 to TRBJ1-3; maybe TRBD1 (6 bases). From germline, CDR1 is MDHEN and CDR2 SYDVKM. The CDR3 covers 15 residues. Trimming shortened V by 0 bases and J by 3 bases, and 9 bases separated the two germline ends. The CDR3 coding sequence is TGTGCCAGCAGTTTATGGGGGGCTGATGGAAACACCATATATTTT. This sequence encodes CASSLWGADGNTIYF.

This clone showed up just a few times. The rearrangement uses TRBV29-1 and TRBJ2-7; 8 bases align to TRBD1. The germline CDR1 and CDR2 sequences are SQVTM and ANQGSEA. This CDR3 is built from 13 residues. J lost 3 bases, V lost 7 bases, and 8 bases had no gene match. CDR3 sequence: CSGVTGDHYEQYF. CDR3 coding DNA: TGCAGCGGTGTGACAGGGGATCACTACGAGCAGTACTTC.

The J gene is TRBJ1-4, the V gene TRBV2, with 8 bases that match TRBD1. This CDR3 region has 15 residues. V trimming: 7 bases; J trimming: 7 bases; junction bases outside the gene matches: 11. CDR1 is SNHLY, CDR2 FYNNEI, per germline. The chain's CDR3 is CASTKDRAIPEKLFF. The CDR3 nucleotides are TGTGCCAGCACTAAGGACAGGGCGATCCCTGAAAAACTGTTTTTT.

The chain is built from TRBV28 and TRBJ2-7; 7 nucleotides line up with TRBD2. The junction had 8 bases not matched to a gene; V was cut back by 6 bases and J by 0 bases. The CDR3 is 15 amino acids. Germline CDR1 MDHEN, CDR2 SYDVKM. The CDR3 coding sequence is TGTGCCAGCAGCCCCGCTAGCGGCAACTCCTACGAGCAGTACTTC. Protein product: CASSPASGNSYEQYF.

The V call is TRBV28, the J call TRBJ2-7; 8 bases line up with TRBD2. Germline CDR1 is MDHEN and CDR2 is SYDVKM. The CDR3 spans 14 residues. Germline trimming cut 4 bases from V and 3 bases from J; bases unmatched to any gene: 5. Written as DNA, the CDR3 is TGTGCCAGCAGTTATCCGGGAGGGTTCTACGAGCAGTACTTC. Translating it yields CASSYPGGFYEQYF. The full variable domain, in which reference TRBV28 and TRBJ2-7 provide the parts outside the CDR3, is DVKVTQSSRYLVKRTGEKVFLECVQDMDHENMFWYRQDPGLGLRLIYFSYDVKMKEKGDIPEGYSVSREKKERFSLILESASTNQTSMYLCASSYPGGFYEQYFGPGTRLTVT.

The chain couples TRBV2 to TRBJ2-7; D is perhaps TRBD2 (7 bases). V lost 10 bases and J lost 4, with 17 bases in between. CDR1 is SNHLY and CDR2 is FYNNEI in the germline V gene. The CDR3 sequence is 13 residues long. The CDR3 region is CATKSGGKYEQYF. The DNA for the CDR3 is TGTGCCACCAAGTCGGGGGGCAAGTACGAGCAGTACTTC. Filled out from reference TRBV2 and TRBJ2-7, the complete variable domain reads EPEVTQTPSHQVTQMGQEVILRCVPISNHLYFYWYRQILGQKVEFLVSFYNNEISEKSEIFDDQFSVERPDGSNFTLKIRSTKLEDSAMYFCATKSGGKYEQYFGPGTRLTVT.

The chain recombines TRBV20-1 with TRBJ2-7, with D tentatively TRBD1 (5 bases). This CDR3 comprises 11 residues. Germline loops: CDR1 DFQATT, CDR2 SNEGSKA (reference sequence). V lost 1 base to trimming and J lost 5 bases, with 6 bases between them. The CDR3 sequence: CSARGGNEQYF. The CDR3, as DNA: TGCAGTGCTAGAGGGGGCAACGAGCAGTACTTC.

This chain links TRBV29-1 with TRBJ1-1, with D possibly matching TRBD1 (6 bases). Germline V gene lookup returns CDR1 SQVTM and CDR2 ANQGSEA. CDR3 length: 14 amino acids. The V end was cut by 6 bases, the J end by 4 bases, with 18 bases between. The CDR3 bases are TGCAGCGTCGAGGGGGTACAGCGCGGCACTGAAGCTTTCTTT. Translated, it gives CSVEGVQRGTEAFF.

This clone was seen a handful of times. This chain uses TRBV6-1 with TRBJ1-4; D might be TRBD1 (6 bases). Per the germline V gene, CDR1 is MNHNS and CDR2 is SASEGT. The V end lost 8 bases, the J end lost 6 bases, and 16 bases lay between the germline ends. This CDR3 comprises 14 residues. The CDR3 DNA reads TGTGCCAGCTCCCTGGGGGACACTCATGAAAAACTGTTTTTT. This gives the protein CASSLGDTHEKLFF.

The chain couples TRBV7-9 to TRBJ1-1; D may be TRBD1 (5 bases). V lost 1 base and J lost 5, with 17 bases in between. In germline, CDR1 is SEHNR, CDR2 FQNEAQ (reference sequence). There are 16 residues in the CDR3. In DNA, the CDR3 is TGTGCCAGCAGCTTAGGTTCTGTCGGGGGGATGACTGAAGCTTTCTTT. Protein sequence: CASSLGSVGGMTEAFF.

The chain is built from TRBV7-9 and TRBJ2-4; 9 nucleotides agree with TRBD2. The junction had 10 bases not matched to a gene; V was cut back by 4 bases and J by 6 bases. The CDR3 contains 16 residues. The germline V gene encodes CDR1 SEHNR and CDR2 FQNEAQ (reference sequence). CDR3 sequence: CASSSTGSREGNIQYF. In DNA, the CDR3 is TGTGCCAGCAGCTCCACAGGGTCGCGGGAGGGAAACATTCAGTACTTC.

The V gene is TRBV28, the J gene TRBJ1-4; D unresolved. Germline CDR1 is MDHEN and CDR2 is SYDVKM. V gave up 4 bases and J gave up 5 bases, with 8 bases separating them. This CDR3 contains 13 residues. The CDR3 nucleotides read TGTGCCAGCAGTTCCCCTCTCAATGAAAAACTGTTTTTT. Its protein is CASSSPLNEKLFF.

This chain connects TRBV6-5 to TRBJ1-2, with D possibly matching TRBD1 (6 bases). Trimming removed 0 bases at V and 6 bases at J, with 11 bases between. Germline loops: CDR1 MNHEY, CDR2 SVGAGI. This CDR3 region has 14 residues. DNA for the CDR3: TGTGCCAGCAGTTACTCGGCAGGGGATAATGGCTACACCTTC. Its protein is CASSYSAGDNGYTF.

This clone was recorded a few times. V and J are TRBV19 and TRBJ1-5; D is uncertain. Germline CDR1 reads LNHDA; CDR2 reads SQIVND (reference sequence). V was pared by 7 bases and J by 0 bases, with 10 bases between. The CDR3 length is 14 residues. CDR3 in DNA: TGTGCCAGTACAACAGATTATAGCAATCAGCCCCAGCATTTT. Its protein product is CASTTDYSNQPQHF.

The chain uses TRBV7-2 and TRBJ2-3, with a possible D match to TRBD2 (5 bases). The length of the CDR3 is 15 residues. Germline CDR1 SGHTA, CDR2 FQGNSA. Trimming stripped 2 bases from V and 3 bases from J, with 12 bases between. The CDR3 DNA reads as TGTGCCAGCAGCTTAACTAGTTTAAGGACAGATACGCAGTATTTT. It encodes CASSLTSLRTDTQYF.